Listed here are 19 T cell receptor beta chains from one sample, sequenced in a study of cytomegalovirus exposure and HLA in healthy donors. PCR was performed using 60 Vbeta and 13 Jbeta primers. Clones were read by immunoSEQ multiplex PCR, and TCRdb kept only the in-frame ones, dropping some. This sample has more than 200,000 clones, with roughly 82% found just once. What was sequenced was PBMCs. Source of these receptors: a man between 35 and 55 years old in good health and CMV-seropositive.

This clone has only a few counts. This chain uses TRBV14 with TRBJ1-1; D gene ambiguous. CDR1 is SGHDN, CDR2 FVKESK, per germline. V lost 2 bases, J lost 0 bases, and 10 bases lay in between. The CDR3 runs to 15 residues. The CDR3 protein is CASSQSSIMNTEAFF. The CDR3 nucleotides read TGTGCCAGCAGCCAATCTTCTATTATGAACACTGAAGCTTTCTTT.

The rearrangement uses TRBV25-1 and TRBJ2-2; D unresolved. Germline V gene sequence: CDR1 MGHDK, CDR2 SYGVNS. The V end was cut by 4 bases, the J end by 0 bases, with 6 bases between. This CDR3 spans 14 amino acids. The CDR3 coding sequence is TGTGCCAGCAGTGTTGGAGCGAACACCGGGGAGCTGTTTTTT. This encodes CASSVGANTGELFF.

This chain links TRBV28 with TRBJ1-3; TRBD1 might be the D (5 bases). V was cut by 6 bases and J by 4 bases, with 19 bases left in between. Germline CDR1 is MDHEN and CDR2 is SYDVKM. The CDR3 is made up of 16 amino acids. DNA for the CDR3: TGTGCCAGCAGGGGAAGGGGTCGGAAAGAGGGAAACACCATATATTTT. The encoded protein is CASRGRGRKEGNTIYF.

The V call is TRBV15, the J call TRBJ1-5, with a weak D call TRBD1 (5 bases). This CDR3 region has 17 residues. V dropped 0 bases and J dropped 1 base, with 13 bases sitting between them. In germline, CDR1 is LNHNV, CDR2 YYDKDF (reference sequence). CDR3 DNA sequence: TGTGCCACCAGCAGAGATCTGTCCAGGGTGAGCAATCAGCCCCAGCATTTT. Its protein product is CATSRDLSRVSNQPQHF. Using reference TRBV15 and TRBJ1-5 for the parts outside the CDR3, the full variable domain is DAMVIQNPRYQVTQFGKPVTLSCSQTLNHNVMYWYQQKSSQAPKLLFHYYDKDFNNEADTPDNFQSRRPNTSFCFLDIRSPGLGDTAMYLCATSRDLSRVSNQPQHFGDGTRLSIL.

The chain employs TRBV12-5 and TRBJ1-5; tentatively, D is TRBD1 (6 bases). This CDR3 has 14 amino acids. Germline CDR1 reads LGHNT; CDR2 reads FRNRAP. The V and J ends lost 7 bases and 3 bases respectively, with 13 bases between them. This CDR3 is CASATGMINQPQHF. The DNA for the CDR3 is TGTGCTAGTGCTACAGGGATGATCAATCAGCCCCAGCATTTT.

Here the CDR3 reads CASRGDGGTGEQYF. In DNA form, the CDR3 reads TGTGCCAGCAGGGGCGATGGGGGCACAGGCGAGCAGTACTTC. V is TRBV2 and J is TRBJ2-7, with D possibly being TRBD1 (6 bases). V dropped 6 bases and J dropped 6 bases, with 18 bases sitting between them. CDR1 SNHLY and CDR2 FYNNEI come from the germline V gene. This CDR3 is 14 amino acids long.

V gene TRBV5-1 combines with J gene TRBJ2-1; TRBD2 matches 12 bases. This CDR3 is built from 15 residues. Germline CDR1 is SGHRS and CDR2 is YFSETQ. The ends lost 4 bases at V and 8 bases at J; junction bases unmatched: 7. The CDR3: CASSTPSGRGDEQFF. In nucleotides, the CDR3 is TGCGCCAGCAGCACCCCTAGCGGGAGGGGCGATGAGCAGTTCTTC.

With respect to this clone: The sample contains more than one DNA sequence encoding this CDR3. This chain connects TRBV5-1 to TRBJ2-5; 11 nucleotides agree with TRBD2. Germline V gives CDR1 SGHRS, CDR2 YFSETQ. After removal of 0 bases from V and 5 bases from J, the junction contained 3 bases not matched to a gene. The CDR3 totals 15 residues. CDR3 in DNA: TGCGCCAGCAGCTTGGTAGCGGGAGGGCCGGAGACCCAGTACTTC. Encoded protein: CASSLVAGGPETQYF.

The chain has TRBV5-1 and TRBJ1-1; the D is unclear. V lost 4 bases, J lost 2 bases, and 18 bases lay in between. This CDR3 comprises 16 residues. Germline CDR1 is SGHRS and CDR2 is YFSETQ. In DNA, the CDR3 is TGCGCCAGCAGCCCCGAACCTATGGAGTTTAACACTGAAGCTTTCTTT. Its protein product is CASSPEPMEFNTEAFF. The full variable domain, completed using reference TRBV5-1 and TRBJ1-1, is KAGVTQTPRYLIKTRGQQVTLSCSPISGHRSVSWYQQTPGQGLQFLFEYFSETQRNKGNFPGRFSGRQFSNSRSEMNVSTLELGDSALYLCASSPEPMEFNTEAFFGQGTRLTVV.

The chain couples TRBV27 to TRBJ1-5; TRBD1 is a possible D gene (5 bases). The ends were cut back, 4 bases at V and 5 bases at J, with 9 bases in the middle. Looked up from germline, CDR1 is MNHEY and CDR2 is SMNVEV (reference sequence). The length of the CDR3 is 13 residues. The CDR3 DNA sequence: TGTGCCAGCAGTTATGGGGCTTATCAGCCCCAGCATTTT. This codes for CASSYGAYQPQHF.

The CDR3 sequence is CASIDPGAPNYGYTF. DNA of the CDR3: TGTGCCAGCATCGACCCAGGGGCGCCTAACTATGGCTACACCTTC. V gene TRBV6-5 combines with J gene TRBJ1-2, with a weak D call TRBD1 (6 bases). The V end lost 7 bases, the J end lost 0 bases, and 15 bases lay between the germline ends. CDR3 size: 15 residues. Germline V gene data show CDR1 as MNHEY and CDR2 as SVGAGI.

This chain connects TRBV7-9 to TRBJ1-6; no definite D call. The CDR3 spans 13 residues. Germline-derived CDR1 and CDR2 are SEHNR and FQNEAQ (reference sequence). Trimming stripped 3 bases from V and 8 bases from J, with 8 bases between. DNA of the CDR3: TGTGCCAGCAGCTTGGCTAGTGATTCACCCCTCCACTTT. Its protein product is CASSLASDSPLHF.

The V call is TRBV6-5, the J call TRBJ1-5; 7 positions agree with TRBD1. J lost 7 bases, V lost 6 bases, and 6 bases had no gene match. CDR3 length equals 13 residues. The germline CDR1 and CDR2 sequences are MNHEY and SVGAGI. CDR3 region: CASRTGSTQPQHF. CDR3 DNA sequence: TGTGCCAGCAGGACAGGGAGCACCCAGCCCCAGCATTTT.

This chain joins TRBV5-1 and TRBJ2-1; TRBD2 aligns across 9 bases. Germline V CDR1 and CDR2: SGHRS, YFSETQ. The CDR3 sequence is 16 residues long. With V trimmed by 3 bases and J by 4 bases, 8 bases remained unmatched. This CDR3 reads CASSSSAGGQYNEQFF. Written as DNA, the CDR3 is TGCGCCAGCAGCTCCTCAGCGGGAGGACAATACAATGAGCAGTTCTTC.

The chain couples TRBV2 to TRBJ2-1; the match to TRBD2 covers 10 bases. This CDR3 region has 14 residues. The germline V gene has CDR1 SNHLY and CDR2 FYNNEI. V was clipped by 8 bases and J by 1 base; unmatched bases: 2. CDR3 sequence: CASRGLASYNEQFF. CDR3 nucleotide sequence: TGTGCCAGCCGGGGACTAGCGTCCTACAATGAGCAGTTCTTC.

The chain couples TRBV29-1 to TRBJ2-3; 9 positions match TRBD1. There are 14 residues in the CDR3. Germline values: CDR1 SQVTM, CDR2 ANQGSEA. With 7 bases clipped from V and 5 bases from J, the junction kept 10 bases outside the gene matches. Here the CDR3 DNA reads TGCAGCGGATCCTTTGGGACAGGGTTAGATACGCAGTATTTT. Translating gives CSGSFGTGLDTQYF.

This clone was observed a few times. This chain joins TRBV11-2 and TRBJ2-7, with TRBD2 identical over 11 bases. Germline CDR1 is SGHAT and CDR2 is FQNNGV. The CDR3 length is 16 residues. V gave up 5 bases and J gave up 4 bases; unmatched junction bases: 10. CDR3 DNA: TGTGCCAGCAGCAAAGTTCGCACTAGCGGGAGTTACGAGCAGTACGTC. This sequence encodes CASSKVRTSGSYEQYV.

This sequence joins TRBV7-2 and TRBJ1-2; TRBD1 matches at 9 bases. The CDR3 loop spans 13 amino acids. Trimming took 4 bases from V and 8 from J; bases not matched to a gene: 5. Germline CDR1 and CDR2: SGHTA and FQGNSA. The CDR3 protein is CASSWGQGGGYTF. The CDR3 DNA reads TGTGCCAGCAGCTGGGGACAGGGTGGCGGCTACACCTTC.

The chain joins TRBV21-1 to TRBJ2-2; the DNA was not used to check the table's D call, TRBD1. TRBV21-1 is noted as a pseudogene. The CDR3 runs 15 residues. The CDR3 DNA sequence: TGTGCCAGCAGCGGACAGGGTTGGAGCACCGGGGAGCTGTTTTTT. It is translated as CASSGQGWSTGELFF.